Here is one TCR beta chain with its context. No cognate antigen has been identified for it. Base quality data are lacking; no much larger clone is found one base away. The data are from a study of T cells in localized non-small cell lung cancer (dated by TCRdb to the early 2020s). About the investigation overall: The study analyzed T cell repertoires of about 230 early-stage NSCLC patients, comparing tumors and uninvolved tumor-adjacent lungs. The cohort was made up of 200 to 250 treatment-naive NSCLC patients whose localized lung tumors had been resected. A mean age of roughly 64 years was recorded for the NSCLC patients, of whom roughly 130 were male and 95 to 110 were female. Overall results and qualifications from the work: Because of the exploratory design, TCR variables were selected using unadjusted p-values without false-discovery rate correction. Longer overall survival was associated with higher blood T cell density, whereas shorter survival was associated with higher adjacent-lung clonality. Uninvolved tumor-adjacent lung showed the highest T cell clonality, higher than tumor, which suggests more focused antigenic responses in the uninvolved tumor-adjacent lung. A median of about 61 of the top 100 tumor clones turned up in the paired uninvolved adjacent lung, and roughly 28 of those clones also ranked among the top 100 of that same adjacent lung. Multi-region tumor sequencing was not performed, so intratumor heterogeneity could not be excluded.

The immunoSEQ Assay was used to sequence TCR beta CDR3 regions from DNA. As for the authors' bioinformatics: T cell density was computed as TCR beta template counts normalized to usable DNA estimated by amplifying housekeeping genes. The preseqR package was used to estimate richness by extrapolating to 400,000 templates for PBMC samples and to 120,000 templates for tissue samples. Clonality was calculated as one minus Pielou's evenness. To identify tissue-enriched TCRs, differential abundance testing was run on productive amino-acid clonotypes with a minimum total count of 5 and an alpha of 0.1. Repertoire overlap between compartments was quantified with the Jaccard Index and Morisita Overlap Index. GLIPH clustered TCR beta CDR3s with public tetramer-defined viral CDR3s; viral motifs required at least three viral sequences plus V-gene enrichment. Sourced from immuneACCESS, this table was stored by TCRdb with only in-frame sequences that have V and J called. A share of the clones is absent; for the studies checked, an unresolved V gene accounts for under half, and the remainder has no known explanation. V, J and clone size are those of that table, while D and trimming were read from the DNA. Within this sample are more than 30,000 clones, with 70% to 90% of them counted one time only. Around 4% of the sample goes to the ten largest clones.

At diagnosis, tumor, uninvolved tumor-adjacent lung and peripheral blood were collected and then preserved as a mix of FFPE and fresh-frozen material. For TCR repertoire profiling, blood samples were analyzed as peripheral blood mononuclear cells. The TCR sequence derives from a woman aged 40-70 years with stage III lung adenocarcinoma. The material was peripheral blood mononuclear cells, obtained before any cancer treatment.

CDR3 sequence: CASSGLRGSTDTQYF. Read as DNA, the sequence is TGTGCCAGCAGTGGCCTGCGGGGTAGCACAGATACGCAGTATTTT. The chain is made from TRBV2 and TRBJ2-3; the D gene is perhaps TRBD2, on 6 matching bases. The CDR3 has 15 amino acids, counting the end cysteine and phenylalanine. Kept here is only the CDR3 DNA, which spans 45 bases and is read in frame from base 1. Based on the germline V gene, the CDR1 and CDR2 sequences are SNHLY and FYNNEI. The junction carries 11 bases between V and J, which are trimmed by 4 bases and 0 bases respectively. The CDR3 plus the reference TRBV2 and TRBJ2-3 genes for the other parts give the full variable domain: EPEVTQTPSHQVTQMGQEVILRCVPISNHLYFYWYRQILGQKVEFLVSFYNNEISEKSEIFDDQFSVERPDGSNFTLKIRSTKLEDSAMYFCASSGLRGSTDTQYFGPGTRLTVL.